These 7 T cell receptor beta chains came from one sample sequenced in a study of blood T cells in healthy people across ages. A second about 7 to 12 cycle PCR used barcoded and J-beta primers. TCRdb fed the 5' RACE reads into MiXCR, producing one record per CDR3 protein. The sample contains roughly 1,300,000 distinct CDR3 sequences, around 59% of which appear only once. Source material: blood. These receptors were taken from a man aged 18 to 30 in good health.

The chain combines TRBV12-3 or TRBV12-4 with TRBJ2-3, with a possible D match to TRBD1 (5 bases). With 7 bases removed from V and 4 bases from J, the gap between germline ends came to 15 bases. This CDR3 is built from 14 residues. CDR3 sequence: CASNTLDSPDTQYF. CDR3 nucleotides: TGTGCCAGCAATACTCTCGACAGCCCAGATACGCAGTATTTT.

The chain recombines TRBV5-5 with TRBJ1-5, with a weak D call TRBD1 (6 bases). Germline assignment: CDR1 SGHKS and CDR2 YYEKEE (reference sequence). This CDR3 has 16 amino acids. V was trimmed by 4 bases and J by 4 bases, leaving 18 bases between them. The CDR3 bases are TGTGCCAGCAGCCCTCACATGGGGGGCCTTAATCAGCCCCAGCATTTT. Translation gives CASSPHMGGLNQPQHF.

This clonotype was detected only a few times. The genes are TRBV7-8 and TRBJ1-2; the D gene is possibly TRBD1 (6 bases). This CDR3 contains 14 residues. Germline CDR1 and CDR2: SGHVS and FQNEAQ. Trimming removed 7 bases at V and 10 bases at J, with 22 bases between. As DNA, the CDR3 is TGTGCCAGCACCCCGGGGGCCGAACTTGTTGACTACACCTTC. Translated, it gives CASTPGAELVDYTF.

The chain employs TRBV15 and TRBJ2-1, with D maybe TRBD2 (6 bases). Trimming pared 4 bases from V and 4 bases from J, leaving 20 bases between. This CDR3 has 17 amino acids. Germline CDR1 reads LNHNV; CDR2 reads YYDKDF (reference sequence). The CDR3 nucleotides are TGTGCCACCAGCAACAGAATCGGGAGTCAGTCTTACAATGAGCAGTTCTTC. Its protein is CATSNRIGSQSYNEQFF.

The chain joins TRBV9 to TRBJ1-2, with TRBD1 as a possible D gene (5 bases). The ends were cut back, 0 bases at V and 3 bases at J, with 12 bases in the middle. Germline-derived CDR1 and CDR2 are SGDLS and YYNGEE. The CDR3 is 15 amino acids. The CDR3 loop is CASSVVPGQHYGYTF. The CDR3 DNA reads TGTGCCAGCAGCGTAGTTCCAGGGCAACACTATGGCTACACCTTC.

This clonotype has a count of ten or more. The genes are TRBV29-1 and TRBJ2-7, with D possibly being TRBD1 or TRBD2 (5 bases each). Trimming removed 4 bases at V and 0 bases at J, with 7 bases between. CDR1 is SQVTM, CDR2 ANQGSEA, per germline. This CDR3 is 12 amino acids long. The CDR3 protein is CSVAGPSYEQYF. As DNA, the CDR3 is TGCAGCGTTGCGGGACCCTCCTACGAGCAGTACTTC.

The chain couples TRBV20-1 to TRBJ2-7; either TRBD1 or TRBD2 may fit D (6 bases each). The J call may not be correct, given that the DNA end is closer to TRBJ2-5. The CDR3 sequence is 15 residues long. Germline V gene sequence: CDR1 DFQATT, CDR2 SNEGSKA (reference sequence). This CDR3 is CSARDLGGDRETQYF. Here the CDR3 DNA reads TGCAGTGCTAGAGATCTCGGGGGCGACCGAGAGACCCAGTACTTC.